This TCR beta chain was identified during a study of cytomegalovirus exposure and HLA in healthy donors. Study-wide findings and caveats: TCR beta sequences numbering 15,000 to 20,000 were associated with HLA alleles at 0.05 false discovery rate in a later analysis.

The PCR ran on 60 Vbeta and 13 Jbeta primers. TCRdb keeps only in-frame clones here, not all; method: immunoSEQ multiplex PCR. The sample consists of around 180,000 clones, about four fifths of them appearing once. With regard to this clone: Its antigen remains unknown.

The germline gives CDR1 MNHEY, CDR2 SMNVEV (reference sequence). Trimming cost V 0 bases and J 11 bases, with 16 bases left between them. CDR3 length: 15 residues. This clonotype was obtained from a young man in good health and CMV-seropositive. The specimen sequenced was PBMCs. The chain uses TRBV27 and TRBJ2-2; D might be TRBD2 (5 bases). Here the CDR3 reads CASSLSFFSGTELFF. CDR3 sequence (DNA): TGTGCCAGCAGTTTATCGTTTTTTTCGGGAACCGAGCTGTTTTTT.